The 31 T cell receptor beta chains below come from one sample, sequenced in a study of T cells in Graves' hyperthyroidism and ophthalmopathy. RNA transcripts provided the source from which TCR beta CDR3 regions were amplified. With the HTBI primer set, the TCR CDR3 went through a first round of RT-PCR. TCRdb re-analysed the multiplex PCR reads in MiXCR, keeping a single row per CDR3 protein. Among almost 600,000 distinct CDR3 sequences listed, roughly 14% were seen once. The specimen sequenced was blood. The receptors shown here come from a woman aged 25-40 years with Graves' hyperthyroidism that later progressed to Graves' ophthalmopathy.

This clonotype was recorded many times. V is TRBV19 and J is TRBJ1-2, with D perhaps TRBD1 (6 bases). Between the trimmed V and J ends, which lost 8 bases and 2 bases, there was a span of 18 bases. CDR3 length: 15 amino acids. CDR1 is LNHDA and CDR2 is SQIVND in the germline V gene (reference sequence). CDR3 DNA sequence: TGTGCCAGTCGGAACGCGGGGGCAGGGAACTATGGCTACACCTTC. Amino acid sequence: CASRNAGAGNYGYTF.

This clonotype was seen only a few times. Written as DNA, the CDR3 is TGTGCCAGCAGTCCCCCGGGGGGGGGCACCGGGGAGCTGTTTTTT. Translated, it gives CASSPPGGGTGELFF. V gene TRBV28 combines with J gene TRBJ2-2; TRBD2 matches at 8 bases. The CDR3 length is 15 residues. CDR1 MDHEN and CDR2 SYDVKM come from the germline V gene. V lost 5 bases and J lost 4; bases outside the gene matches: 6. The full variable domain, its missing parts supplied by reference TRBV28 and TRBJ2-2, is DVKVTQSSRYLVKRTGEKVFLECVQDMDHENMFWYRQDPGLGLRLIYFSYDVKMKEKGDIPEGYSVSREKKERFSLILESASTNQTSMYLCASSPPGGGTGELFFGEGSRLTVL.

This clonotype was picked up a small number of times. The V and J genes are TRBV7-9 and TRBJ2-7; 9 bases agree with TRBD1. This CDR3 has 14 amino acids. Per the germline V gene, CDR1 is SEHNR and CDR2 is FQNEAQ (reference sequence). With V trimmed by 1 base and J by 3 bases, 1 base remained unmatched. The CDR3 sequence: CASSLETGGYEQYF. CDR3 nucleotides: TGTGCCAGCAGCTTAGAGACAGGGGGCTACGAGCAGTACTTC.

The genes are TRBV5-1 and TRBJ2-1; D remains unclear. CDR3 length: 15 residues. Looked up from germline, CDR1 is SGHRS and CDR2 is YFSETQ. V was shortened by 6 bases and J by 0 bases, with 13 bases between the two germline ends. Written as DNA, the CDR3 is TGCGCCAGCACAACAGACCTTAGCTCCTACAATGAGCAGTTCTTC. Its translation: CASTTDLSSYNEQFF. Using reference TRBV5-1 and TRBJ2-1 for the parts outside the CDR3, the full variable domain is KAGVTQTPRYLIKTRGQQVTLSCSPISGHRSVSWYQQTPGQGLQFLFEYFSETQRNKGNFPGRFSGRQFSNSRSEMNVSTLELGDSALYLCASTTDLSSYNEQFFGPGTRLTVL.

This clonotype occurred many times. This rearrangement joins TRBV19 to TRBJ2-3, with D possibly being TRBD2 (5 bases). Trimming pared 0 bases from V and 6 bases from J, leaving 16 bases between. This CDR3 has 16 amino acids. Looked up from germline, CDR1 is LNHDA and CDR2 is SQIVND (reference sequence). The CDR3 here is CASSIESQLGIDTQYF. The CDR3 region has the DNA TGTGCCAGTAGTATAGAAAGCCAACTAGGGATTGATACGCAGTATTTT.

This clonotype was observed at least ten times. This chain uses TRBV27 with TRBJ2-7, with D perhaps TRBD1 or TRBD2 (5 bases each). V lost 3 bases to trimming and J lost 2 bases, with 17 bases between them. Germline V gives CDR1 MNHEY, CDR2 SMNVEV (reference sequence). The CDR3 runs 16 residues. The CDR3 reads CASSFAGTESPYEQYF. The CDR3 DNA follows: TGTGCCAGCAGTTTCGCCGGGACCGAATCCCCCTACGAGCAGTACTTC.

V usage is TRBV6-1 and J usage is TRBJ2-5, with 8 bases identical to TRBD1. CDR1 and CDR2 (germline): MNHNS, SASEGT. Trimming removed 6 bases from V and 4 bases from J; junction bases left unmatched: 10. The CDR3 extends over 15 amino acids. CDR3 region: CASSQFAGGAETQYF. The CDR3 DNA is TGTGCCAGCAGCCAATTCGCAGGGGGCGCAGAGACCCAGTACTTC.

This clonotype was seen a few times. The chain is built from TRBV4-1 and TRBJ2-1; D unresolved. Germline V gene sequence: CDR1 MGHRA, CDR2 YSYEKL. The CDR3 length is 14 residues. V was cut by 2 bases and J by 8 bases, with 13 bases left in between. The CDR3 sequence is CASSQKPVADEQFF. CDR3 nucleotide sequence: TGCGCCAGCAGCCAAAAACCAGTGGCCGATGAGCAGTTCTTC.

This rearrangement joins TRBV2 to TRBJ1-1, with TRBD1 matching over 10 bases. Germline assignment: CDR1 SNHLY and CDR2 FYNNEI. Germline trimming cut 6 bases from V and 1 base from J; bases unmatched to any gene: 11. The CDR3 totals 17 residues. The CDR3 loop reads CASSPRDRGFENTEAFF. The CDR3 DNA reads TGTGCCAGCAGCCCCCGGGACAGGGGTTTCGAGAACACTGAAGCTTTCTTT.

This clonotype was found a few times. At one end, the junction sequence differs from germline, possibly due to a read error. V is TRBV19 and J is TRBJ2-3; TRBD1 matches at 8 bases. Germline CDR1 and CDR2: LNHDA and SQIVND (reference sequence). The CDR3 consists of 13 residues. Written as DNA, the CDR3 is TGTGCCAGTAACGGACAGGGCACTGATACGCAGTATTTT. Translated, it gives CASNGQGTDTQYF.

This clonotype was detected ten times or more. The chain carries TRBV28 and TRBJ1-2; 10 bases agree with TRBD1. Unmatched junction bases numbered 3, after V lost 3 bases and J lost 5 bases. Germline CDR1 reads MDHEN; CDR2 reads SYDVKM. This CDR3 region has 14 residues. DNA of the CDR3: TGTGCCAGCAGTTTGGAGGGACAGGGGTATGGCTACACCTTC. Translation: CASSLEGQGYGYTF.

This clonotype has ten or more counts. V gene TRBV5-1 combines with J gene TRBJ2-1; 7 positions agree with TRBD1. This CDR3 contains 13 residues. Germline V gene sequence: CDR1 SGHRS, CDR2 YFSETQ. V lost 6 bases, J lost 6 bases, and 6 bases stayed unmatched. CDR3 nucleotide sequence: TGCGCCAGCATTGGGACAGAAGGCAATGAGCAGTTCTTC. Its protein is CASIGTEGNEQFF.

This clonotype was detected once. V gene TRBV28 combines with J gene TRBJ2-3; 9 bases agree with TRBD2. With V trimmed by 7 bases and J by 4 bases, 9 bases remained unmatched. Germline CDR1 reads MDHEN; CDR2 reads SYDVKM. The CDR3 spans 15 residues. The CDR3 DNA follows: TGTGCCAGCACGGTTAGCGGGAGCTTCCCAGATACGCAGTATTTT. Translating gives CASTVSGSFPDTQYF.

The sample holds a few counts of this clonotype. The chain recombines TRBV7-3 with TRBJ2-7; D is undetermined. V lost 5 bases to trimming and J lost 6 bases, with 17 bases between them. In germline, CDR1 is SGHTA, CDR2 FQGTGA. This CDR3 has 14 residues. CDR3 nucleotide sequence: TGTGCCAGCAGCCCAACCTCTCTAGGCGGCGAGCAGTACTTC. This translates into CASSPTSLGGEQYF.

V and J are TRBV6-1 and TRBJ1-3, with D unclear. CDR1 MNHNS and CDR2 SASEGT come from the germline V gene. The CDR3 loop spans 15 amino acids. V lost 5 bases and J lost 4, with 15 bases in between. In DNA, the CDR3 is TGTGCCAGCAGTTCCCCTAGGCGCCCAGGAAACACCATATATTTT. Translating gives CASSSPRRPGNTIYF.

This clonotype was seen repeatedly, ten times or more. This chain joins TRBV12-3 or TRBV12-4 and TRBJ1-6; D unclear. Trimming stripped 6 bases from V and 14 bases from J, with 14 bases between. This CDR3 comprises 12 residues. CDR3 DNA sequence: TGTGCCAGCAGCCCCGGGGTTCTCACCCTCCACTTT. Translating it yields CASSPGVLTLHF.

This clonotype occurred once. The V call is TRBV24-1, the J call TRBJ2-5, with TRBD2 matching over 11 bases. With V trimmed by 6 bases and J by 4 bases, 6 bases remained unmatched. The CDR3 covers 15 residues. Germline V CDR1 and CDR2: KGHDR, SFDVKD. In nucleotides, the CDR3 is TGTGCCACCAGTAGAATAGCGGGAGGGAGAGAGACCCAGTACTTC. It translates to CATSRIAGGRETQYF.

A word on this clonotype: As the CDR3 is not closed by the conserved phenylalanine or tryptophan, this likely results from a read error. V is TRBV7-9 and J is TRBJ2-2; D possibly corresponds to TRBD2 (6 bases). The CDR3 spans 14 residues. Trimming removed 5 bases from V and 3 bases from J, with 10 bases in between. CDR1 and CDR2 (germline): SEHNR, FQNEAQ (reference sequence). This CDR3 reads CASSEGLHTGELFY. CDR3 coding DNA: TGTGCCAGCAGCGAGGGACTTCACACCGGGGAGCTGTTTTAT.

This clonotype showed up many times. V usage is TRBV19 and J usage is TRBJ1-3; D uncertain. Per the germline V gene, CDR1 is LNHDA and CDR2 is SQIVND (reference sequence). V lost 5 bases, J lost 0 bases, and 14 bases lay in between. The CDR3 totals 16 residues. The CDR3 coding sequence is TGTGCCAGTAGTCTCGGACGGGTGAGCTCTGGAAACACCATATATTTT. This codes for CASSLGRVSSGNTIYF.

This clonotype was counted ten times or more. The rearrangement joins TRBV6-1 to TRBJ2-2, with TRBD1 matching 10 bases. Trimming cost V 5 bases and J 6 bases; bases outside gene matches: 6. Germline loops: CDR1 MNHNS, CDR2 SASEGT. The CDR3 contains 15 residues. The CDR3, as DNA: TGTGCCAGCAGTCGACAGGGGGCGAGCGCCGGGGAGCTGTTTTTT. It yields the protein CASSRQGASAGELFF.

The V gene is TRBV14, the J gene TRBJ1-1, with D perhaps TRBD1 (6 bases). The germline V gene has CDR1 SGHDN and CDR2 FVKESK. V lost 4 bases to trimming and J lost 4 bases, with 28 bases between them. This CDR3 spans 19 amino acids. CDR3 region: CASSLINARGWVQGTEAFF. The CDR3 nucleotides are TGTGCCAGCAGCCTAATAAACGCCAGGGGTTGGGTGCAGGGCACTGAAGCTTTCTTT.

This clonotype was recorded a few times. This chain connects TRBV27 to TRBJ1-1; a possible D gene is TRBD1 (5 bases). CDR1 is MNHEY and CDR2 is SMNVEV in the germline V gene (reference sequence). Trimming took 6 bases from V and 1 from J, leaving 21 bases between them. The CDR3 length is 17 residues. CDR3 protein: CASSPGGVELGNTEAFF. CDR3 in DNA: TGTGCCAGCAGCCCTGGGGGGGTAGAGTTAGGGAACACTGAAGCTTTCTTT.

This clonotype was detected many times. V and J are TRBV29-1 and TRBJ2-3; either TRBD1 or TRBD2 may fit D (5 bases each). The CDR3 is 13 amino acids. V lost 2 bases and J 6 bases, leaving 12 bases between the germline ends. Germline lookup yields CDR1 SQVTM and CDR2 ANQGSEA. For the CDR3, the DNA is TGCAGCGTTGAAAGAGGGGCTGACGATACGCAGTATTTT. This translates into CSVERGADDTQYF.

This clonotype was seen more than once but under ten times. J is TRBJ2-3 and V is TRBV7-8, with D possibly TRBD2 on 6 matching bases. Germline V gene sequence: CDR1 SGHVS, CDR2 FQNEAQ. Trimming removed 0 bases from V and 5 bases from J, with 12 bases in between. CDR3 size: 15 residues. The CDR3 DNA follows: TGTGCCAGCAGCTTAGCCCGGGAGACGTTAGATACGCAGTATTTT. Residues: CASSLARETLDTQYF. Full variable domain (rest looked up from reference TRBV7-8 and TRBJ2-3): GAGVSQSPRYKVAKRGQDVALRCDPISGHVSLFWYQQALGQGPEFLTYFQNEAQLDKSGLPSDRFFAERPEGSVSTLKIQRTQQEDSAVYLCASSLARETLDTQYFGPGTRLTVL.

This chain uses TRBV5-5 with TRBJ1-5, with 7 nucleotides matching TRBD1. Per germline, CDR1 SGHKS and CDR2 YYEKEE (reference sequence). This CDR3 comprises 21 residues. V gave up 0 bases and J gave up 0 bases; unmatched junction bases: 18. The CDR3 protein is CASSLDLTGQVSLYSNQPQHF. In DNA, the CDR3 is TGTGCCAGCAGCTTGGACCTAACCGGACAGGTTAGCCTTTATAGCAATCAGCCCCAGCATTTT.

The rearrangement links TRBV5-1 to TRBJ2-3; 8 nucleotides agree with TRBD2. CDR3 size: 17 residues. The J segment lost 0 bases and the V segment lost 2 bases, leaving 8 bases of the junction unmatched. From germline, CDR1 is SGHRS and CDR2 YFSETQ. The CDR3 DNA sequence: TGCGCCAGCAGCTTCGGACTAGCATTAAGTAGCACAGATACGCAGTATTTT. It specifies CASSFGLALSSTDTQYF.

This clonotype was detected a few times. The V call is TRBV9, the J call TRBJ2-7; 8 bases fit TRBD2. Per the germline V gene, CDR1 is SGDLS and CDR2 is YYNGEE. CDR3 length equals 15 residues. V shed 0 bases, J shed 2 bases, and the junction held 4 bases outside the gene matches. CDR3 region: CASSVEETSAYEQYF. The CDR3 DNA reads TGTGCCAGCAGCGTAGAAGAGACTAGCGCCTACGAGCAGTACTTC.

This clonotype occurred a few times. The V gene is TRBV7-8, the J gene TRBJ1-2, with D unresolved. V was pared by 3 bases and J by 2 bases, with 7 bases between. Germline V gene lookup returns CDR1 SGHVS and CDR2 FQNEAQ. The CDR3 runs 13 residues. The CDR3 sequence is CASSLWQNYGYTF. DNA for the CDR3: TGTGCCAGCAGCTTGTGGCAAAACTATGGCTACACCTTC. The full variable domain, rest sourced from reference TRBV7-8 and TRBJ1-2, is GAGVSQSPRYKVAKRGQDVALRCDPISGHVSLFWYQQALGQGPEFLTYFQNEAQLDKSGLPSDRFFAERPEGSVSTLKIQRTQQEDSAVYLCASSLWQNYGYTFGSGTRLTVV.

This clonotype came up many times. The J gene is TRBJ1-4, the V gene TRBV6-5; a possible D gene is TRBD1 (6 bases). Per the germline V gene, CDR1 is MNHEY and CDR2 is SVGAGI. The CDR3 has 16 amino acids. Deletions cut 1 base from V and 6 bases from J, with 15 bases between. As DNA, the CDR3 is TGTGCCAGCAGTTACTTTCAGGGGAAGGGGGATGAAAAACTGTTTTTT. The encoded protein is CASSYFQGKGDEKLFF.

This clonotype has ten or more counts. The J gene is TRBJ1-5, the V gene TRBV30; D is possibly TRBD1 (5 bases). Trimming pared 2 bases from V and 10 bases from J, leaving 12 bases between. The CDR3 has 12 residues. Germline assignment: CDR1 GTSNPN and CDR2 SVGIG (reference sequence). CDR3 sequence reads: CAWSPGTPPQHF. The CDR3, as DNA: TGTGCCTGGAGTCCCGGGACCCCACCCCAGCATTTT.

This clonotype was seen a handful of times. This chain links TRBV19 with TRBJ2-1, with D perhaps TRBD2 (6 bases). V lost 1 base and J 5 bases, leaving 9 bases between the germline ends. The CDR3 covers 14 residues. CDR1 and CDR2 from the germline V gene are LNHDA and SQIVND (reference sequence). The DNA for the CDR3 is TGTGCCAGTAGTATAGCACTAGCCAACAATGAGCAGTTCTTC. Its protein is CASSIALANNEQFF. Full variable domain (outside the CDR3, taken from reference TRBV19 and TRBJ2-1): DGGITQSPKYLFRKEGQNVTLSCEQNLNHDAMYWYRQDPGQGLRLIYYSQIVNDFQKGDIAEGYSVSREKKESFPLTVTSAQKNPTAFYLCASSIALANNEQFFGPGTRLTVL.